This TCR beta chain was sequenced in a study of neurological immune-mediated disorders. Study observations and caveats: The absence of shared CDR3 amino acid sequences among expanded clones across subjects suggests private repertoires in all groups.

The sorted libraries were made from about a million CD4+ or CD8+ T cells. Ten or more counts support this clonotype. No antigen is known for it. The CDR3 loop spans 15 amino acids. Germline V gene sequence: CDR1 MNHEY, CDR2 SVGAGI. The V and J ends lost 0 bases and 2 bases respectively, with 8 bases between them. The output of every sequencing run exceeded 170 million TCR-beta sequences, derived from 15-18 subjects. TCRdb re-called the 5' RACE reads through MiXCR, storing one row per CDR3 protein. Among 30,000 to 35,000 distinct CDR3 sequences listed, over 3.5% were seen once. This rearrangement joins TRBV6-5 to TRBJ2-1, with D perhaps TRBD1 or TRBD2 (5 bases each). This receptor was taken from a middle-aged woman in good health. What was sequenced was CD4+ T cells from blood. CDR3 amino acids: CASSYSGVPYNEQFF. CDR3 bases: TGTGCCAGCAGTTACTCGGGGGTCCCCTACAATGAGCAGTTCTTC.